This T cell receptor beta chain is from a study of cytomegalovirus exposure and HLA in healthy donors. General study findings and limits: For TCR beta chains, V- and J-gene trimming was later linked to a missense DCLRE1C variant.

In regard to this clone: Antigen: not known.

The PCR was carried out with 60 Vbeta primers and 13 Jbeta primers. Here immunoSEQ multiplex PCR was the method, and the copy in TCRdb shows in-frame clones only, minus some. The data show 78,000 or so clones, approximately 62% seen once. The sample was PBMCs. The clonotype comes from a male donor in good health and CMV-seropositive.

CDR3 nucleotides: TGTGCCAGCAGCTTCGACAGTTCTGGGGAGCAGTACTTC. This translates into CASSFDSSGEQYF. The genes are TRBV5-6 and TRBJ2-7; D may be TRBD1 (5 bases). Germline lookup yields CDR1 SGHDT and CDR2 YYEEEE. The CDR3 loop spans 13 amino acids. The V gene lost 2 bases and the J gene lost 7 bases, with 13 bases spanning the gap. Combining the CDR3 with reference TRBV5-6 and TRBJ2-7 gives the whole variable domain DAGVTQSPTHLIKTRGQQVTLRCSPKSGHDTVSWYQQALGQGPQFIFQYYEEEERQRGNFPDRFSGHQFPNYSSELNVNALLLGDSALYLCASSFDSSGEQYFGPGTRLTVT.